This is a list of T cell receptor beta chains from one sample in a study of OX40 agonist ivuxolimab in advanced cancers. Sequenced by immunoSEQ multiplex PCR; TCRdb stores in-frame clones only, minus some. Among roughly 34,000 clones listed, about nine tenths were seen once. Sequencing used CD4+ or CD8+ T cells sorted from blood, obtained in a trial of the OX40 agonist ivuxolimab. These receptors all come from an adult with an advanced solid tumor such as melanoma, head and neck, liver or kidney cancer. CDR3s include the opening cysteine and the closing phenylalanine or tryptophan. Each record gives: D gene, J gene, clone size, V gene, CDR3 DNA, CDR3 protein. D genes are given only for firm matches. The size field is filled for only some rows; it gives once, few, many or a size class.

>TRBD2|TRBJ2-1|.|TRBV29-1
TGCAGCGTTGATAGTCTAGCGGGAGGAAGAGGTGAGCAGTTCTTC
CSVDSLAGGRGEQFF
>TRBD2|TRBJ2-7|.|TRBV7-6
TGTGCCAGCAGCTTAGCGACTAGCGGGAAGCCCTACGAGCAGTACTTC
CASSLATSGKPYEQYF
>TRBD2|TRBJ2-3|.|TRBV7-6
TGTGCCAGCAGCACCCCTGCCGGGACTAGCGTTACTAGCACAGATACGCAGTATTTT
CASSTPAGTSVTSTDTQYF
>TRBD2|TRBJ2-2|few|TRBV7-8
TGTGCCAGCAGCCCTAGCGGGGGGACTAACACCGGGGAGCTGTTTTTT
CASSPSGGTNTGELFF
>.|TRBJ1-5|.|TRBV19
TGTGCCAGTAGTATCTGGGGGAGGAACAATCAGCCCCAGCATTTT
CASSIWGRNNQPQHF
>TRBD1|TRBJ1-2|.|TRBV18
TGTGCCAGCTCACCCCTCGGACAGGGCCCTTATGGCTACACCTTC
CASSPLGQGPYGYTF
>TRBD1|TRBJ2-2|once|TRBV7-8
TGTGCCAGCAGCTTCCGGGACAGGACTCTGAACACCGGGGAGCTGTTTTTT
CASSFRDRTLNTGELFF
>.|TRBJ1-1|.|TRBV7-9
TGTGCCAGCAGCAAAGGTGGCGGGGGCACTGAAGCTTTCTTT
CASSKGGGGTEAFF
>.|TRBJ2-7|.|TRBV7-3
TGTGCCAGCAGCTTAGGGCCCAGCTACGAGCAGTACTTC
CASSLGPSYEQYF
>TRBD1|TRBJ1-5|few|TRBV27
TGTGCCAGCAAGAGGGGGCAGAGCAATCAGCCCCAGCATTTT
CASKRGQSNQPQHF
>.|TRBJ2-7|.|TRBV2
TGTGCCAGCAGGGGGGGTCCCTACGAGCAGTACTTC
CASRGGPYEQYF
>.|TRBJ1-5|.|TRBV6-5
TGTGCCAGCAGTCTGCAGGGCGGTCAGCCCCAGCATTTT
CASSLQGGQPQHF
>TRBD1|TRBJ2-7|.|TRBV27
TGTGCCAGCAGCCGGCGGGGACAGGGATACGAGCAGTACTTC
CASSRRGQGYEQYF
>.|TRBJ2-5|.|TRBV6-5
TGTGCCAGCAGTTATTCCCGGGCCCCAGAGCAGACCCAGTACTTC
CASSYSRAPEQTQYF
>.|TRBJ2-7|once|TRBV30
TGTGCCTGGAGTGTAAGGGGAAACGGCCACGAGCAGTACTTC
CAWSVRGNGHEQYF
>.|TRBJ2-7|.|TRBV9
TGTGCCAGCAGCGCGGTGGGTTGGGGGCCATACGAGCAGTACTTC
CASSAVGWGPYEQYF